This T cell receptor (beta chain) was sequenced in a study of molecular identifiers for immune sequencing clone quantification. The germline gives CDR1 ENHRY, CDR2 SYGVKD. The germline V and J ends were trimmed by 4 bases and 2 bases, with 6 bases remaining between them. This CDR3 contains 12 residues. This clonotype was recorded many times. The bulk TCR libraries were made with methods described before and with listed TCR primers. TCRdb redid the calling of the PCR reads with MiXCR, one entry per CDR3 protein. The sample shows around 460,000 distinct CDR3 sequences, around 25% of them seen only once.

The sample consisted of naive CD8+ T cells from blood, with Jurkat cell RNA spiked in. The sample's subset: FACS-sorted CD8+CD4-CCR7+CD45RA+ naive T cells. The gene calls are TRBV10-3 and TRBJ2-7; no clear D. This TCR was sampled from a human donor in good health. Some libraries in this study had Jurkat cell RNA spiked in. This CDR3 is CAISGDTYEQYF. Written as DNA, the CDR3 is TGTGCCATCAGTGGGGATACCTACGAGCAGTACTTC.